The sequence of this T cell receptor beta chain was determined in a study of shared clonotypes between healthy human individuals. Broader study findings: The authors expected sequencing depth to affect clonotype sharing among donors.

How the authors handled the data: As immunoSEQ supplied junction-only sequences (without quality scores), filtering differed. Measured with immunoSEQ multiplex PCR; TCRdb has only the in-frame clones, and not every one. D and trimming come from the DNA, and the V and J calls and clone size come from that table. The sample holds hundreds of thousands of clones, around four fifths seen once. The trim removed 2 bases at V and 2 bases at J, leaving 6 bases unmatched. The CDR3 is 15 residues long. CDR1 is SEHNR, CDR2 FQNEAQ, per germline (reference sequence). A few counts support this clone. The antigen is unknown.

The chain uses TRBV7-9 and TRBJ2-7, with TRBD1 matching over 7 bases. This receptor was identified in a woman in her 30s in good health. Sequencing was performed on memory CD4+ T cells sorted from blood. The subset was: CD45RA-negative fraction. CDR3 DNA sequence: TGTGCCAGCAGCTTACCCGGGACAGAGACCTACGAGCAGTACTTC. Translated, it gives CASSLPGTETYEQYF.